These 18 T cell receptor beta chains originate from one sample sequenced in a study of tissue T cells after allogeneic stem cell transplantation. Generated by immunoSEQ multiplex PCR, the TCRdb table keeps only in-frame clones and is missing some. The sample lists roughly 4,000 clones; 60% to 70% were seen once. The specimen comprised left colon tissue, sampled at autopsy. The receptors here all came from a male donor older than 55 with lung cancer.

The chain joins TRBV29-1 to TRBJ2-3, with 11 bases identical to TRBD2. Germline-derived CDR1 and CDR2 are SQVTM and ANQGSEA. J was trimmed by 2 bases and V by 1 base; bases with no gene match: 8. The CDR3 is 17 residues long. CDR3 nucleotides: TGCAGCGTTGAAGGCCGACTAGCGGGGCGTTCCACAGATACGCAGTATTTT. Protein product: CSVEGRLAGRSTDTQYF.

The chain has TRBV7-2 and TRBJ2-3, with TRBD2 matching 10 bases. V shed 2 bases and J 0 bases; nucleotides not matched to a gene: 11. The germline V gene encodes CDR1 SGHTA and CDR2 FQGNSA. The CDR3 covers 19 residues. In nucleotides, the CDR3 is TGTGCCAGCAGCTTATTCCCCCTAGCGGGGGCCCCTAGCACAGATACGCAGTATTTT. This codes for CASSLFPLAGAPSTDTQYF.

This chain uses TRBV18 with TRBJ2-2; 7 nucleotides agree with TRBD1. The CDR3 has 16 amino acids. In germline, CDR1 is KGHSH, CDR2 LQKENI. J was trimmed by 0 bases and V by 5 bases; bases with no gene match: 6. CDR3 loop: CASSDRVTPNTGELFF. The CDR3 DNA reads TGTGCCAGCTCAGACAGGGTCACTCCGAACACCGGGGAGCTGTTTTTT.

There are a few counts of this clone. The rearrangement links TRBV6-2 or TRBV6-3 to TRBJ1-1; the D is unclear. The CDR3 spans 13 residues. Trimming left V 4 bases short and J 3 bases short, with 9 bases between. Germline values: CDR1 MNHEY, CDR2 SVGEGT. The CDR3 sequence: CASSSAGYTEAFF. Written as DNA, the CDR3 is TGTGCCAGCAGTTCAGCGGGATACACTGAAGCTTTCTTT.

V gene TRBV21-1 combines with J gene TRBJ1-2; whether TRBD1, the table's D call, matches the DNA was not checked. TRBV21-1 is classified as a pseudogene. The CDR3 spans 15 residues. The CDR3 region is CASQGGAASNYGYTF. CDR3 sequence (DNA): TGTGCCAGTCAAGGGGGCGCCGCTTCTAACTATGGCTACACCTTC.

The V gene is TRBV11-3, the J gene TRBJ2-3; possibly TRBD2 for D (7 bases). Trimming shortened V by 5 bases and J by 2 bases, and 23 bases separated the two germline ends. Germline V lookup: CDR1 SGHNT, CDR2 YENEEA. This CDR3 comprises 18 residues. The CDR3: CASSRSPAGGGITDTQYF. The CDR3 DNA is TGTGCCAGCAGCCGATCGCCCGCGGGCGGGGGCATCACAGATACGCAGTATTTT.

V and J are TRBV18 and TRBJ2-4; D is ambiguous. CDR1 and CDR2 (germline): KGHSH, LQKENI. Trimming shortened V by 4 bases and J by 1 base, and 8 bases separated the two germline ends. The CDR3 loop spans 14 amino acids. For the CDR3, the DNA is TGTGCCAGCTCACTATCATCGGCCAAAAACATTCAGTACTTC. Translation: CASSLSSAKNIQYF.

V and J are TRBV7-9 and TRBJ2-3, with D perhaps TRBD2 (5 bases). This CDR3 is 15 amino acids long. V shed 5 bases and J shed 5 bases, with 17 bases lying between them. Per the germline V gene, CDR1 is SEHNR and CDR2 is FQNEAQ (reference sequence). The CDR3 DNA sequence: TGTGCCAGCAGCAATCCGGGATATACCATAGATACGCAGTATTTT. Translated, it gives CASSNPGYTIDTQYF.

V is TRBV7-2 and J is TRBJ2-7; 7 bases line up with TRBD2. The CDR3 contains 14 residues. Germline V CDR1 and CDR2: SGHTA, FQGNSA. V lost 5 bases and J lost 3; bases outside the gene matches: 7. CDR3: CASSLLAWGYEQYF. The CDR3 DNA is TGTGCCAGCAGCCTACTAGCGTGGGGCTACGAGCAGTACTTC.

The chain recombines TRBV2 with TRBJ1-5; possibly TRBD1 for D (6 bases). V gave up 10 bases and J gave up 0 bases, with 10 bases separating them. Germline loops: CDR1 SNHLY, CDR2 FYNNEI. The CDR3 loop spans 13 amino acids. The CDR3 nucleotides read TGTGCCACGCGGGACAATAGCAATCAGCCCCAGCATTTT. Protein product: CATRDNSNQPQHF.

This chain's CDR3 is CASSLFGTGRAEAFF. The CDR3 DNA reads as TGTGCCAGCAGCCTCTTTGGGACAGGGAGGGCTGAAGCTTTCTTT. This rearrangement joins TRBV6-2 or TRBV6-3 to TRBJ1-1; 9 bases align to TRBD1. Germline V gives CDR1 MNHEY, CDR2 SVGEGT. This CDR3 has 15 amino acids. The V gene end was trimmed by 6 bases and the J gene end by 6 bases; junction bases not matched to a gene: 11.

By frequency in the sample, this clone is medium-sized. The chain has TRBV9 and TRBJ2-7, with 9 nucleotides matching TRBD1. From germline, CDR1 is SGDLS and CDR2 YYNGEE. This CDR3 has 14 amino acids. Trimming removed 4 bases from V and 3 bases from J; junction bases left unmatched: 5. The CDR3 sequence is CASSSDRGRYEQYF. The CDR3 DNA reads TGTGCCAGCAGCTCGGACAGGGGCCGCTACGAGCAGTACTTC.

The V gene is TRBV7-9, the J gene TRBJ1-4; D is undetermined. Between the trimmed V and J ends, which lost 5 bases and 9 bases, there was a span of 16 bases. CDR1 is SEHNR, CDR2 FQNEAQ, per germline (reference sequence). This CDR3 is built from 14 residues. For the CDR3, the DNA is TGTGCCAGCAGCCCTGGGTCCGGGTTTCAAAAACTGTTTTTT. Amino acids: CASSPGSGFQKLFF.

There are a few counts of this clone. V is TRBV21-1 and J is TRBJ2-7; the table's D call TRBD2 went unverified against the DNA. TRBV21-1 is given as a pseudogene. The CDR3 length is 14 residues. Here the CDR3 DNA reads TGTGCCAGCAGCACCGGGACTAGTCGCTACGAGCAGTACTTC. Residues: CASSTGTSRYEQYF.

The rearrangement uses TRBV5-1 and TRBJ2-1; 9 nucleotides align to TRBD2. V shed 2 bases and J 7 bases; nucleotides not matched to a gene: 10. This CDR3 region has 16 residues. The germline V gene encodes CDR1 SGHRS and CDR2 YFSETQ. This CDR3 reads CASSFPLAGDPNEQFF. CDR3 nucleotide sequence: TGCGCCAGCAGCTTTCCATTAGCGGGAGATCCTAATGAGCAGTTCTTC.

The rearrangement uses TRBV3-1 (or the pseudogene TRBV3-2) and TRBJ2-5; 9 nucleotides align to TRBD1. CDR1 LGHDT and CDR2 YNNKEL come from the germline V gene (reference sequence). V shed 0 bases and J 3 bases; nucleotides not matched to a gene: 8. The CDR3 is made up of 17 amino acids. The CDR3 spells CASSQDPHRGREETQYF. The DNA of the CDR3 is TGTGCCAGCAGCCAAGATCCGCACAGGGGGCGCGAAGAGACCCAGTACTTC.

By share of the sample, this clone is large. This chain's CDR3 is CASRTGSETQYF. The CDR3 nucleotides read TGTGCCAGCAGGACGGGGTCGGAGACCCAGTACTTC. The genes are TRBV2 and TRBJ2-5; TRBD2 might be the D (5 bases). V dropped 6 bases and J dropped 5 bases, with 10 bases sitting between them. The CDR3 is 12 amino acids. The V gene's germline CDR1 is SNHLY and CDR2 FYNNEI.

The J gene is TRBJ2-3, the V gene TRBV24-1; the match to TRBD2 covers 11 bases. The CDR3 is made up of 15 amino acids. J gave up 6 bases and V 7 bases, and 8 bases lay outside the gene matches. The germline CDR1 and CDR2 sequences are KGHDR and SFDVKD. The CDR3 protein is CATSPTSGKADTQYF. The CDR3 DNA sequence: TGTGCCACCAGCCCGACTAGCGGGAAGGCGGATACGCAGTATTTT.